These T cell receptor beta chains were read from a single sample in a study of blood T cells in healthy people across ages. Using its own MiXCR run on the 5' RACE reads, TCRdb lists one record per CDR3 protein. In the table there are 1.5 million to 2 million distinct CDR3 sequences, roughly 27% of which are singletons. Specimen: blood. Receptors originate from a woman aged 30 to 39 in good health. Both conserved end residues are trimmed from each CDR3. Each record gives: V gene, J gene, CDR3 protein.

TRBV9	TRBJ2-3	ASSVLDTQY
TRBV29-1	TRBJ2-3	SVEMRTDTQY
TRBV5-1	TRBJ2-1	ASRPGTEGEQF
TRBV27	TRBJ2-4	ASSLSSHIQY
TRBV20-1	TRBJ1-2	SARDGVPWGRVSGYT
TRBV20-1	TRBJ2-7	SARPGTGYEQY
TRBV29-1	TRBJ1-2	SVAKAGQGNYGYT
TRBV20-1	TRBJ2-1	SARISLAGKNEQF
TRBV30	TRBJ1-1	AWRPGQGDTEAF
TRBV7-3	TRBJ2-1	ASSPQMTGWNEQF
TRBV29-1	TRBJ1-2	SVVTAGLLGYT
TRBV7-2	TRBJ2-3	ASSLVLAASTDTQY
TRBV12-3/TRBV12-4	TRBJ1-2	ASSPWTDPLYGYT
TRBV7-2	TRBJ2-1	ASSFGQHNEQF
TRBV20-1	TRBJ2-5	SASGSASGGSFQETQY
TRBV20-1	TRBJ2-2	SARDYVSGELF
TRBV28	TRBJ2-5	ASSFPRQGQQETQY
TRBV5-1	TRBJ2-5	ASSLTMGEETQY
TRBV3-1	TRBJ2-7	ASRDESYEQY
TRBV11-2	TRBJ2-7	ASSSGPLEQY
TRBV20-1	TRBJ2-3	SADTSGDVDTQY
TRBV12-3/TRBV12-4	TRBJ2-2	AKKDSYTGELF
TRBV27	TRBJ2-7	ASSLPGGKQY
TRBV5-1	TRBJ2-3	ASSTNQDTQY
TRBV7-9	TRBJ2-3	ASSLGLAGVSDTQY
TRBV27	TRBJ1-2	ASSPRGSFYGYT
TRBV9	TRBJ2-3	ASSVSPGQGIDTQY
TRBV7-2	TRBJ2-1	ASSLDTSGGTYNEQF
TRBV12-5	TRBJ2-1	ASGLALLSGGRNEQF
TRBV9	TRBJ1-2	ASSVTMGQGLDGYT
TRBV20-1	TRBJ2-7	SAELAPSPRGEQY
TRBV7-2	TRBJ2-1	ASHPGGTPSEQF
TRBV7-6	TRBJ2-7	ASSPGQGSAYEQY
TRBV2	TRBJ2-2	ASSENRVDGELF
TRBV13	TRBJ1-5	ASSYRGQGQPQH
TRBV7-2	TRBJ1-1	ASSFMENTEAF
TRBV20-1	TRBJ2-7	SLTGVQDEQY
TRBV10-3	TRBJ2-7	AISEWGYEQY
TRBV2	TRBJ1-5	ASSEERGSRGPQH
TRBV19	TRBJ1-4	ASSALQSGTKGEKLF
TRBV27	TRBJ2-3	ASNGQGGDTQY
TRBV29-1	TRBJ1-2	SVGENCGYT
TRBV24-1	TRBJ2-3	ATSEGGTGADTQY
TRBV4-1	TRBJ1-6	ASSQVTANSPLH
TRBV28	TRBJ2-3	ASTITDTQY